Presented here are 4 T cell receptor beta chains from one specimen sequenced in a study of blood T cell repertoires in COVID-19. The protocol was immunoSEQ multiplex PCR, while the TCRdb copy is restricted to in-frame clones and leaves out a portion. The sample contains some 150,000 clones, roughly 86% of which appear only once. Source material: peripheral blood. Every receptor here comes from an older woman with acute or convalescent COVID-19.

As DNA, the CDR3 is TGTGCCAGTAGTTACCAGGGACACACAGATACGCAGTATTTT. It encodes CASSYQGHTDTQYF. The V gene is TRBV19, the J gene TRBJ2-3; tentatively, D is TRBD1 (6 bases). There are 14 residues in the CDR3. V was trimmed by 5 bases and J by 2 bases, leaving 11 bases between them. CDR1 and CDR2 from the germline V gene are LNHDA and SQIVND (reference sequence).

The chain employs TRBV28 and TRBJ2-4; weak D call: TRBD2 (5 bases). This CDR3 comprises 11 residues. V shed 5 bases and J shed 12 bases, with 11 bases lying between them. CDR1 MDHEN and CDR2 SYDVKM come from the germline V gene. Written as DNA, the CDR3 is TGTGCCAGCAGTCACACTAGGACTCAGTACTTC. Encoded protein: CASSHTRTQYF.

Here the CDR3 DNA reads TGTGCCAGCAGCGGGACGTCCGGGACACCATCCAACAATGAGCAGTTCTTC. This translates into CASSGTSGTPSNNEQFF. The chain uses TRBV7-9 and TRBJ2-1, with D possibly matching TRBD1 (6 bases). Trimming took off 5 bases at V and 5 bases at J, with 22 bases between the two ends. CDR1 and CDR2 (germline): SEHNR, FQNEAQ (reference sequence). CDR3 size: 17 residues.

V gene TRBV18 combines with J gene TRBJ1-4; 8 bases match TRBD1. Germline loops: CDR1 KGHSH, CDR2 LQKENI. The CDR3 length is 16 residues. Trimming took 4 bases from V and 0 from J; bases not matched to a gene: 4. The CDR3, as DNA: TGTGCCAGCTCACTATCACAGGGGGCAACTAATGAAAAACTGTTTTTT. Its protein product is CASSLSQGATNEKLFF.